The next 14 T cell receptor beta chains were all read from a single sample in a study of CD8 T cells in ankylosing spondylitis. TCRdb analysed the 5' RACE reads with MiXCR anew, one entry per CDR3 protein. The sample has fewer than 200,000 distinct CDR3 sequences; roughly 20% are singletons. Sequencing was done on a sample of blood, either unsorted or a sorted T cell fraction (not recorded which). The receptors shown here come from a male donor under 30 with ankylosing spondylitis or in good health (not recorded which).

V is TRBV20-1 and J is TRBJ2-7, with TRBD1 as a possible D gene (6 bases). The CDR3 contains 14 residues. Germline lookup yields CDR1 DFQATT and CDR2 SNEGSKA (reference sequence). V was trimmed by 0 bases and J by 6 bases, leaving 15 bases between them. The CDR3 is CSARDRGLLLEQYF. In DNA, the CDR3 is TGCAGTGCTAGAGACAGGGGCCTCCTCCTCGAGCAGTACTTC.

This clonotype appeared many times. The chain links TRBV20-1 to TRBJ1-2, with D unresolved. V lost 0 bases and J 12 bases, leaving 14 bases between the germline ends. Germline V gives CDR1 DFQATT, CDR2 SNEGSKA (reference sequence). The CDR3 covers 12 residues. The CDR3 bases are TGCAGTGCTAGAGATTTGAGAAGAAAAGACACCTTC. Its translation: CSARDLRRKDTF.

Ten or more counts support this clonotype. The V gene is TRBV7-9, the J gene TRBJ1-2, with no clear D. The CDR3 is 15 amino acids. Germline CDR1 SEHNR, CDR2 FQNEAQ (reference sequence). Trimming removed 4 bases from V and 0 bases from J, with 12 bases in between. CDR3 loop: CASSSADGTNYGYTF. The CDR3 nucleotides read TGTGCCAGCAGCTCCGCGGACGGAACTAACTATGGCTACACCTTC. Supplemented by reference TRBV7-9 and TRBJ1-2, the full variable domain reads DTGVSQNPRHKITKRGQNVTFRCDPISEHNRLYWYRQTLGQGPEFLTYFQNEAQLEKSRLLSDRFSAERPKGSFSTLEIQRTEQGDSAMYLCASSSADGTNYGYTFGSGTRLTVV.

This clonotype appeared many times. The J gene is TRBJ1-4, the V gene TRBV4-2; 8 positions match TRBD1. The CDR3 is made up of 15 amino acids. Per the germline V gene, CDR1 is LGHNA and CDR2 is YNFKEQ. The V segment lost 0 bases and the J segment 8 bases; nucleotides outside the gene matches: 5. The CDR3 coding sequence is TGTGCCAGCAGCCAAGAGCAGGGGGCAGGGGAAAAACTGTTTTTT. This gives the protein CASSQEQGAGEKLFF.

This clonotype was seen more than once but under ten times. The rearrangement links TRBV30 to TRBJ1-5; D not resolved. Germline CDR1 reads GTSNPN; CDR2 reads SVGIG (reference sequence). V was cut by 7 bases and J by 1 base, with 11 bases left in between. The CDR3 length is 13 residues. The CDR3 DNA sequence: TGTGCCTTATCCTTCGGGAGCAATCAGCCCCAGCATTTT. Translated: CALSFGSNQPQHF.

V and J are TRBV15 and TRBJ2-7; D unresolved. The CDR3 totals 15 residues. The V and J ends lost 1 base and 0 bases respectively, with 10 bases between them. The germline V gene encodes CDR1 LNHNV and CDR2 YYDKDF (reference sequence). The CDR3 region is CATSRGQLSSYEQYF. The CDR3 DNA sequence: TGTGCCACCAGCAGAGGCCAACTTAGCTCCTACGAGCAGTACTTC.

This clonotype was found many times. This chain uses TRBV15 with TRBJ2-3; a possible D gene is TRBD2 (5 bases). Trimming took off 9 bases at V and 2 bases at J, with 21 bases between the two ends. Germline-derived CDR1 and CDR2 are LNHNV and YYDKDF (reference sequence). The CDR3 loop spans 16 amino acids. The CDR3 is CATRVTPDRLTDTQYF. The CDR3 DNA sequence: TGTGCCACGCGGGTTACCCCGGACCGGCTCACAGATACGCAGTATTTT.

This chain uses TRBV29-1 with TRBJ2-7; 9 nucleotides align to TRBD1. Per the germline V gene, CDR1 is SQVTM and CDR2 is ANQGSEA. With V trimmed by 4 bases and J by 5 bases, 9 bases remained unmatched. CDR3 length: 14 amino acids. CDR3 residues: CSVAPGQGFNEQYF. The CDR3 region has the DNA TGCAGCGTTGCCCCGGGACAGGGTTTCAACGAGCAGTACTTC.

There are many counts of this clonotype. This sequence joins TRBV19 and TRBJ2-7; 11 positions agree with TRBD2. Germline V gives CDR1 LNHDA, CDR2 SQIVND (reference sequence). The J segment lost 6 bases and the V segment lost 5 bases, leaving 3 bases of the junction unmatched. The CDR3 loop spans 13 amino acids. As DNA, the CDR3 is TGTGCCAGTAGTTTAGGACTAGCGGGCGAGCAGTACGTC. Amino acid sequence: CASSLGLAGEQYV.

In this sample, this clonotype turned up many times. This rearrangement joins TRBV12-3 or TRBV12-4 to TRBJ1-2; D is undetermined. V was pared by 3 bases and J by 6 bases, with 5 bases between. The CDR3 runs 11 residues. The CDR3 is CASSLSHGYTF. CDR3 DNA: TGTGCCAGCAGTTTGAGCCATGGCTACACCTTC.

The chain is built from TRBV7-9 and TRBJ2-5; TRBD2 agrees at 9 bases. This CDR3 is built from 16 residues. Per germline, CDR1 SEHNR and CDR2 FQNEAQ (reference sequence). The V gene end was trimmed by 4 bases and the J gene end by 4 bases; junction bases not matched to a gene: 10. The chain's CDR3 is CASSSTAGAGGETQYF. CDR3 nucleotides: TGTGCCAGCAGCTCTACAGCGGGAGCGGGGGGAGAGACCCAGTACTTC.

This clonotype was found many times. The chain carries TRBV9 and TRBJ2-7; D is possibly TRBD2 (5 bases). The CDR3 runs 15 residues. The germline gives CDR1 SGDLS, CDR2 YYNGEE. V lost 2 bases to trimming and J lost 0 bases, with 12 bases between them. CDR3 loop: CASSVGRLASYEQYF. The DNA for the CDR3 is TGTGCCAGCAGCGTTGGCCGCCTAGCCTCCTACGAGCAGTACTTC.

This clonotype showed up many times. The V and J genes are TRBV12-3 or TRBV12-4 and TRBJ2-2; TRBD2 might be the D (5 bases). The V gene lost 1 base and the J gene lost 4 bases, with 7 bases spanning the gap. The CDR3 length is 14 residues. Written as DNA, the CDR3 is TGTGCCAGCAGTTTAGTAGGAGGCACCGGGGAGCTGTTTTTT. This encodes CASSLVGGTGELFF.

This clonotype was observed many times. This chain connects TRBV11-3 to TRBJ2-3; D uncertain. The germline V gene has CDR1 SGHNT and CDR2 YENEEA. The ends were cut back, 5 bases at V and 6 bases at J, with 6 bases in the middle. This CDR3 spans 11 amino acids. The CDR3 spells CASSQSDTQYF. DNA for the CDR3: TGTGCCAGCAGCCAATCGGATACGCAGTATTTT.